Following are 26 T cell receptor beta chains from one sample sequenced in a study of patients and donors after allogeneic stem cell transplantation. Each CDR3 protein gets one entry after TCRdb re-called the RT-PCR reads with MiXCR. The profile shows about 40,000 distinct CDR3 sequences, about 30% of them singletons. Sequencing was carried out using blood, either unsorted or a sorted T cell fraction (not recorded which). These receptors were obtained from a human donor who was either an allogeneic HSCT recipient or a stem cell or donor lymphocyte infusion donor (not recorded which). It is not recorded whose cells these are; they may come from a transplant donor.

The CDR3 spells CASSPLSVRPEAFF. As DNA, the CDR3 is TGTGCCAGCTCACCACTTTCGGTCAGACCAGAAGCTTTCTTT. The chain employs TRBV18 and TRBJ1-1; D not resolved. The CDR3 length is 14 residues. V was trimmed by 1 base and J by 8 bases, leaving 14 bases between them. In germline, CDR1 is KGHSH, CDR2 LQKENI.

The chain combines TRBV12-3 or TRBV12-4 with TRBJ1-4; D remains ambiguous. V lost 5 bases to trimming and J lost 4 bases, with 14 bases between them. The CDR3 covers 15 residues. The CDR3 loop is CASSPRGSLNEKLFF. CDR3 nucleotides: TGTGCCAGCAGTCCCCGTGGCAGCCTTAATGAAAAACTGTTTTTT.

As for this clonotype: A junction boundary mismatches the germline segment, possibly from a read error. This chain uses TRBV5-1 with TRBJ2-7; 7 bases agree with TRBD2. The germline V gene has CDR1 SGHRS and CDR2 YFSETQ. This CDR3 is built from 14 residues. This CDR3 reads CASSLTGGSYVQYF. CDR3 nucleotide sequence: TGCGCCAGCAGCTTGACGGGAGGCTCCTACGTGCAGTACTTC. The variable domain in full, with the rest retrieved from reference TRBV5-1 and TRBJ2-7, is KAGVTQTPRYLIKTRGQQVTLSCSPISGHRSVSWYQQTPGQGLQFLFEYFSETQRNKGNFPGRFSGRQFSNSRSEMNVSTLELGDSALYLCASSLTGGSYVQYFGPGTRLTVT.

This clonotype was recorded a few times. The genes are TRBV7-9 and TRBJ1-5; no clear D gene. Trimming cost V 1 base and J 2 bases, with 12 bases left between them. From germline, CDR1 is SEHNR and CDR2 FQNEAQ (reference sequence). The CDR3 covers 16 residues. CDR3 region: CASSLGPLLGNQPQHF. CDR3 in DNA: TGTGCCAGCAGCTTAGGGCCGCTACTGGGCAATCAGCCCCAGCATTTT.

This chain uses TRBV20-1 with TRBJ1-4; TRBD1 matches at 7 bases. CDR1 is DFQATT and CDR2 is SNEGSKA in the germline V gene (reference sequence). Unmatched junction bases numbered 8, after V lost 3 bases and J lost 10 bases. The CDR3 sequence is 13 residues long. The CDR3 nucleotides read TGCAGTGCTAGTTCCGGGACAGTTGGAAAACTGTTTTTT. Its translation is CSASSGTVGKLFF.

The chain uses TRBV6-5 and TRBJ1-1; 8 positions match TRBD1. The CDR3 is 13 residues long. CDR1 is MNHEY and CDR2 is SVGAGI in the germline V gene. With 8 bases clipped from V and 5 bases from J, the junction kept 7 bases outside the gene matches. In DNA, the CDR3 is TGTGCCAGCTCGGGCAGGGGGCTTACTGAAGCTTTCTTT. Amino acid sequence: CASSGRGLTEAFF.

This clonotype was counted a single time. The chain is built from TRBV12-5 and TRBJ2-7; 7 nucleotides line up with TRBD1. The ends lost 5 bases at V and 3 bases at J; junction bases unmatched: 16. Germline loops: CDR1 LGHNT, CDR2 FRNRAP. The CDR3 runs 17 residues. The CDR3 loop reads CASGLAATGEFLYEQYF. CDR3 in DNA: TGTGCTAGTGGTCTTGCAGCCACAGGGGAGTTCCTCTACGAGCAGTACTTC. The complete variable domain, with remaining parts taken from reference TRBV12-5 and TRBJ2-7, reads DARVTQTPRHKVTEMGQEVTMRCQPILGHNTVFWYRQTMMQGLELLAYFRNRAPLDDSGMPKDRFSAEMPDATLATLKIQPSEPRDSAVYFCASGLAATGEFLYEQYFGPGTRLTVT.

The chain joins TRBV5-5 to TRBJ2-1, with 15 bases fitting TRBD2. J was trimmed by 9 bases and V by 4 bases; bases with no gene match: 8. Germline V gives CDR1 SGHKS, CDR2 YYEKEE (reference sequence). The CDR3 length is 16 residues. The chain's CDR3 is CASSPRTSGRAIEQFF. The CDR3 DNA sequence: TGTGCCAGCAGCCCACGGACTAGCGGGAGGGCCATTGAGCAGTTCTTC.

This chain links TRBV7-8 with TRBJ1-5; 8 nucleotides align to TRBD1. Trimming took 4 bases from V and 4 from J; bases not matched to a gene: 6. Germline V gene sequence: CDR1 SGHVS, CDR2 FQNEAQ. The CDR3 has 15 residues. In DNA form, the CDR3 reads TGTGCCAGCAGCTGGCAGGGGGCAGGTAATCAGCCCCAGCATTTT. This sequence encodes CASSWQGAGNQPQHF.

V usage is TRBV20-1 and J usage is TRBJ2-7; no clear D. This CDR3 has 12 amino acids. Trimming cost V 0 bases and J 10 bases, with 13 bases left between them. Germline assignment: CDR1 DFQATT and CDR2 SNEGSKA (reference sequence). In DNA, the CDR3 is TGCAGTGCTAGAGATCCCCTGCGAGTACAGTACTTC. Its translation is CSARDPLRVQYF.

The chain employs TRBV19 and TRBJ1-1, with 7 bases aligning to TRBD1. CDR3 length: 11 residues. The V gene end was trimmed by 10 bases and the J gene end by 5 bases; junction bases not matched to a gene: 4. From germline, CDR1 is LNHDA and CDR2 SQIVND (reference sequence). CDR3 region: CATTGATEAFF. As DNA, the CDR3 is TGTGCCACTACAGGGGCTACTGAAGCTTTCTTT.

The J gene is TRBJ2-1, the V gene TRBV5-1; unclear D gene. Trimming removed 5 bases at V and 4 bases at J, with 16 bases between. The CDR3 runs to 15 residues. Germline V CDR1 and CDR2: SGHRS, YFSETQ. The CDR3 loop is CASRFSQALYNEQFF. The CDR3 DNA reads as TGCGCCAGCAGGTTTTCCCAAGCCCTATACAATGAGCAGTTCTTC.

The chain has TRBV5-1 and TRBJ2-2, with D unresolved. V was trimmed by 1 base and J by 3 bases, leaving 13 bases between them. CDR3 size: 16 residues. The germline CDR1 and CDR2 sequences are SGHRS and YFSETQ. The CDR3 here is CASSLFGEVHTGELFF. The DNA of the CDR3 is TGCGCCAGCAGCTTGTTCGGAGAGGTTCACACCGGGGAGCTGTTTTTT.

CDR3 sequence (DNA): TGTGCCAGCAGCTTAGTCGGCGGGAGGTTCCACTCCTACAATGAGCAGTTCTTC. Translation: CASSLVGGRFHSYNEQFF. The rearrangement links TRBV7-2 to TRBJ2-1; 8 bases line up with TRBD2. The CDR3 consists of 18 residues. Germline CDR1 SGHTA, CDR2 FQGNSA. Germline trimming cut 1 base from V and 0 bases from J; bases unmatched to any gene: 8.

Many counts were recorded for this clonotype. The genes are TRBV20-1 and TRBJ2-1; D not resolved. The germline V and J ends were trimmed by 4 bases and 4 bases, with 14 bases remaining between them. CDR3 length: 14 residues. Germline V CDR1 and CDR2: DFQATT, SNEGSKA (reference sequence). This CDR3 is CSATGWVDYNEQFF. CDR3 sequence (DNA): TGCAGTGCTACGGGCTGGGTGGATTACAATGAGCAGTTCTTC.

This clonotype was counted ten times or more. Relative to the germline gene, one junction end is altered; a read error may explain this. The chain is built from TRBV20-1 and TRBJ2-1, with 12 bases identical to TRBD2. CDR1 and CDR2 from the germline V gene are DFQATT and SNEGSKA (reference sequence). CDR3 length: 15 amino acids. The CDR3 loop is CSARDLTSGRTLRVF. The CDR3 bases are TGCAGTGCTAGAGATCTTACTAGCGGGAGGACCCTTCGAGTCTTC.

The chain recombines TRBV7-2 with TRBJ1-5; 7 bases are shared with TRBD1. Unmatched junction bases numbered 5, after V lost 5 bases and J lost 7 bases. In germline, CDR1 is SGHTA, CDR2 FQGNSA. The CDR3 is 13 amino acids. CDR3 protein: CASSDRDVQPQHF. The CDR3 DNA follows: TGTGCCAGCAGCGACAGGGATGTCCAGCCCCAGCATTTT.

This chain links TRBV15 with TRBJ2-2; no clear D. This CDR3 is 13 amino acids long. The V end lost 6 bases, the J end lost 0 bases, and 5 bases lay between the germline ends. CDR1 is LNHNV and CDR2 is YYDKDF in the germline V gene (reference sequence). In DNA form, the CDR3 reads TGTGCCACCAGGGGTCCGAACACCGGGGAGCTGTTTTTT. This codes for CATRGPNTGELFF.

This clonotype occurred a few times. CDR3 residues: CASRDLSGPGEQYF. The CDR3 DNA sequence: TGTGCCAGCAGGGACCTTAGCGGGCCTGGAGAGCAGTACTTC. The V gene is TRBV21-1, the J gene TRBJ2-7; TRBD2 reflects the table's D call only, with no check against the DNA. TRBV21-1 is flagged as a pseudogene. The CDR3 spans 14 residues.

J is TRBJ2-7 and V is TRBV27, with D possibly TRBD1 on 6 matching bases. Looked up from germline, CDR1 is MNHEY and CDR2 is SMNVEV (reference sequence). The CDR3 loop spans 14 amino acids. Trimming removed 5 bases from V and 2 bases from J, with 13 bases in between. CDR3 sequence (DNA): TGTGCCAGCAGTGCCCCGGGACAAACCTACGAGCAGTACTTC. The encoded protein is CASSAPGQTYEQYF.

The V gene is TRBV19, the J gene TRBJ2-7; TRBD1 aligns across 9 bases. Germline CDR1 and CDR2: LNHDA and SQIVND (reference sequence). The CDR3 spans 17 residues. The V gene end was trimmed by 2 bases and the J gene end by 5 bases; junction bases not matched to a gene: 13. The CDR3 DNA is TGTGCCAGTAGTATAACGGGCGCCGGGACAGGGTTCCACGAGCAGTACTTC. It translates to CASSITGAGTGFHEQYF.

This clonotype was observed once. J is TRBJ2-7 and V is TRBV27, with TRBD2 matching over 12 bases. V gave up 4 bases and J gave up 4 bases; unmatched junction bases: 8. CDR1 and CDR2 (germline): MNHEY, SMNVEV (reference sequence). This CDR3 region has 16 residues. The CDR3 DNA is TGTGCCAGCAGTTATGGCCCGACTAGCGGGAGTTACGAGCAGTACTTC. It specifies CASSYGPTSGSYEQYF.

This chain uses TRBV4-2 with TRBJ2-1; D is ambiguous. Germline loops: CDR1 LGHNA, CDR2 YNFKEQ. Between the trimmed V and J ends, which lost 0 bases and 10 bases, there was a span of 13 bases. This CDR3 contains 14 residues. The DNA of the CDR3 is TGTGCCAGCAGCCAAGAGTTGTGGCCCATCGAGCAGTTCTTC. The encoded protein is CASSQELWPIEQFF.

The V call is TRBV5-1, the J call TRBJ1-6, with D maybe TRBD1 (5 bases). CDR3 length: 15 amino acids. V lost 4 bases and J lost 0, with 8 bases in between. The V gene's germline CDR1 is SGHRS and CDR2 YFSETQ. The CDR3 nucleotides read TGCGCCAGCAGCGACAGCAGCTCCTATAATTCACCCCTCCACTTT. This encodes CASSDSSSYNSPLHF.

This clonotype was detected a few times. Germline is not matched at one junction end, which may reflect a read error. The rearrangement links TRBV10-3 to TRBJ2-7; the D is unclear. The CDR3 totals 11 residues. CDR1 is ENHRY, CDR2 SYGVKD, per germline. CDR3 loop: CAISEWSRWVF. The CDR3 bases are TGTGCCATCAGTGAGTGGAGTCGATGGGTCTTC.

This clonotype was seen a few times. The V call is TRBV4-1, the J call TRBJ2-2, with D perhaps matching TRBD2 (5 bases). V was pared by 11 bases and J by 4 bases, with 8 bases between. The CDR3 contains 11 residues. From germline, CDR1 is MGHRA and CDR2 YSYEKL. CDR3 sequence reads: CASSGTGELFF. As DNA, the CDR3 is TGCGCCTCCAGCGGCACCGGGGAGCTGTTTTTT.